This T cell receptor (beta chain) was retrieved from a study of PD-L1 blockade in urothelial cancer. Study-level information: Counts from blood samples showed a median of 141,255 T cells. The study, taken as a whole, reports: Larger 3-week expansion of tumor-associated blood clones was seen in durable-benefit patients.

Synthetic analogs of TCR templates were spiked into every PCR. Clones were sequenced by immunoSEQ multiplex PCR, and TCRdb holds only the in-frame ones, with some missing. The table records tens of thousands of clones, approximately 90% of them present only once. Remarks on this clone: Its cognate antigen is unknown.

This sequence originates from an older woman with urothelial cancer. This material consisted of PBMCs, taken around atezolizumab (anti-PD-L1) treatment.

CDR3 coding DNA: TGTGCCAGCTTCTTCCCGAGAGGGAGGCAAGAGACCCAGTACTTC. Protein: CASFFPRGRQETQYF. The gene calls are TRBV2 and TRBJ2-5; TRBD2 is a possible D gene (6 bases). With 8 bases removed from V and 2 bases from J, the gap between germline ends came to 18 bases. CDR1 and CDR2 (germline): SNHLY, FYNNEI. The CDR3 runs to 15 residues.